This paragraph covers one TCR beta chain sequence. This sample was taken from a study of blood T cell repertoires in COVID-19. For the study at large: Sources were T cells, B-cell-depleted T cells, or PBMCs; the material itself was cDNA or gDNA.

Authors' data handling: For nucleated cells, counts were estimated from reference gene primer amplification. Using immunoSEQ multiplex PCR, the repertoire was profiled, and TCRdb retains in-frame clones only, with some absent. V and J calls and clone size are those listed in that table; D and trimming were worked out from the DNA. This sample has roughly 200,000 clones, with 87% found just once. Per the germline V gene, CDR1 is MNHEY and CDR2 is SMNVEV (reference sequence). V shed 5 bases, J shed 2 bases, and the junction held 9 bases outside the gene matches. CDR3 length: 17 residues. The chain has TRBV27 and TRBJ2-4; 10 bases match TRBD1. This TCR was sampled from a man aged 55-75 years with active or convalescent COVID-19. Sequencing was done on a sample of peripheral blood. In DNA form, the CDR3 reads TGTGCCAGCAGTGCAGGACAGGGGGACTGGACCAAAAACATTCAGTACTTC. Protein sequence: CASSAGQGDWTKNIQYF.